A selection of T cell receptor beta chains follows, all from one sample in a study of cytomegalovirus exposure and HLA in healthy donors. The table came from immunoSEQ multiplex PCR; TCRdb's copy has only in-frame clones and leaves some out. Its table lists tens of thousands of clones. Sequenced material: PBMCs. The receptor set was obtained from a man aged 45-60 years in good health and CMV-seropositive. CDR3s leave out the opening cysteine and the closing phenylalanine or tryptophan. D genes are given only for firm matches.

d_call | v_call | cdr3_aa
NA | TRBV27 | ASSPYRAQETQY
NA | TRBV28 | ASSETVNTEAF
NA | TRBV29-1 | SVGRALNEKLF
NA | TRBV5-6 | ASSRTGVGEKLF
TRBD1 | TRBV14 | ASSQDLGVRQGWETQY
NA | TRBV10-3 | AIRDSLVEKLF
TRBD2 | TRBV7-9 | ASSPGTSGSSTDTQY
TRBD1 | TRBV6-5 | ASSSLTGPGANVLT
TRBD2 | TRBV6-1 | ASSVREGRTDTQY
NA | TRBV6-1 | ASSEVVTSSGNTIY
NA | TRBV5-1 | ASSLDGHSNQPQH
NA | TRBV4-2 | ASSQGEDTNQPQH
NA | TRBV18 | ASSPPASRDLGYT
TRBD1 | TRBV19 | ASSQGTGWYEQY
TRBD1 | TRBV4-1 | ASSQDVGTGSKNEQF
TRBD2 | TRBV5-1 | ASSLGLAGALPQF
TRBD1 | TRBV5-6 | ASSLGGFQPQH
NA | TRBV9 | ASSVGSIPGDAF
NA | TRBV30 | AWTLGGNTEAF
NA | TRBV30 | ACFLRGSAEGPF
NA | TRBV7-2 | ASSTQRDYEAF
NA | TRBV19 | ASSARGLSSTDTQY
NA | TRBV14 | ASSQSRRGLVNTEAF
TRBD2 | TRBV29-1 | SIGGSSYEQY
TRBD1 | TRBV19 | ASSLPGQDSYNEQF
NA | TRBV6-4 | ASSDSFRNTEAF
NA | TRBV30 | AWGSGQPLH
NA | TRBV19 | ASSNPGNSYEQY
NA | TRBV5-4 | ASSVPSAQQF
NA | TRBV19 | ASSKGGGPISQPQH
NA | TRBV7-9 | ASSYFGSYNEQF
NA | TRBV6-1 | ASSDLLGPNQPQH
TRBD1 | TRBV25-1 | ASSPTGGEKLF
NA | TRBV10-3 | AISESIQGSNTEAF
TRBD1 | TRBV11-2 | ASSKDRGFYGYT
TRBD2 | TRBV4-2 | ASSPAGGGTDNEQF
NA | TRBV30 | AWSLGTGVTRELF